What follows describes a single T cell receptor beta chain. Germline CDR1 and CDR2: MNHNY and SVGAGI (reference sequence). V shed 7 bases and J shed 0 bases, with 9 bases lying between them. CDR3 length: 14 amino acids. Clones were sequenced by immunoSEQ multiplex PCR, and TCRdb holds only the in-frame ones, with some missing. Of under 25,000 clones listed, about nine tenths are singletons. This entry is derived from a study of OX40 agonist ivuxolimab in advanced cancers. The V gene is TRBV6-6, the J gene TRBJ2-2; D gene unclear. The TCR sequence derives from an adult with an advanced solid tumor such as melanoma, head and neck, liver or kidney cancer. The sample was CD4+ or CD8+ T cells sorted from blood, taken in a trial of the OX40 agonist ivuxolimab. The CDR3 region has the DNA TGTGCCAGCACGGAGTACGCGAACACCGGGGAGCTGTTTTTT. As protein: CASTEYANTGELFF.